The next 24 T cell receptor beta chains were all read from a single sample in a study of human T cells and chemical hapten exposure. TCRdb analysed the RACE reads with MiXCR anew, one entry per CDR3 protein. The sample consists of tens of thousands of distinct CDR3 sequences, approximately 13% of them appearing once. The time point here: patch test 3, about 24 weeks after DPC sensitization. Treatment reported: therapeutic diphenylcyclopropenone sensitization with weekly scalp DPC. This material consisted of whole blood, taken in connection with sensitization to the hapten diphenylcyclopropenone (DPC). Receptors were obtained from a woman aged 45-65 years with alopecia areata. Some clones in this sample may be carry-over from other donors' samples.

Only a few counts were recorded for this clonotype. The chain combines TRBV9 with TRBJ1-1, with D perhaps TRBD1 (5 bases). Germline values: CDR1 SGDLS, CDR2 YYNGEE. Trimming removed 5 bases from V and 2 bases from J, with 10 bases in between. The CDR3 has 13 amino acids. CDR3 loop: CASSIQVNTEAFF. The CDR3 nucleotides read TGTGCCAGCAGTATACAGGTTAACACTGAAGCTTTCTTT.

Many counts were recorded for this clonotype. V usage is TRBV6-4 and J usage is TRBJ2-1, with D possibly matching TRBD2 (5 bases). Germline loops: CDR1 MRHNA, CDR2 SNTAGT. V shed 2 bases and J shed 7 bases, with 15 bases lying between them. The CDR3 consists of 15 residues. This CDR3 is CASSDTHTDFNEQFF. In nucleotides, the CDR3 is TGTGCCAGCAGTGACACCCACACGGACTTTAATGAGCAGTTCTTC.

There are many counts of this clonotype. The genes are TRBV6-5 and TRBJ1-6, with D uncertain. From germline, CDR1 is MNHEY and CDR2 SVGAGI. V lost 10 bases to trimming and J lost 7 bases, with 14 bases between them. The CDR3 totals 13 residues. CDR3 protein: CATREGQNSPLHF. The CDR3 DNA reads TGTGCCACAAGGGAGGGTCAGAATTCACCCCTCCACTTT.

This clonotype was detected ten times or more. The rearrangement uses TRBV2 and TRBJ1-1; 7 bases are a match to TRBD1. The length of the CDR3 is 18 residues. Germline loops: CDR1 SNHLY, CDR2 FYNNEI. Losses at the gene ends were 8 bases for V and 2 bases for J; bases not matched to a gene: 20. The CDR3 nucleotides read TGTGCCAGCCCCCTAAGGGGGCTTAGTTCGGGCCGTAACACTGAAGCTTTCTTT. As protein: CASPLRGLSSGRNTEAFF.

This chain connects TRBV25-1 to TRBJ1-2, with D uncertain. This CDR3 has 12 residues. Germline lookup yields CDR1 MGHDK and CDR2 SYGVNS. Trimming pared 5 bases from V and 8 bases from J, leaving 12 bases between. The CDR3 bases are TGTGCCAGCAGTCGAGCGGTCGGCGGCTACACCTTC. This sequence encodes CASSRAVGGYTF.

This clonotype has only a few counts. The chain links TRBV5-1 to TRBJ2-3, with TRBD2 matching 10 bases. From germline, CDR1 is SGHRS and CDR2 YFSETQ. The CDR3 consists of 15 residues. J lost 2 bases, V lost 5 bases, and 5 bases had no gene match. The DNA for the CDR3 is TGCGCCAGCAGATTTACTAGCGGGGACACAGATACGCAGTATTTT. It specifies CASRFTSGDTDTQYF.

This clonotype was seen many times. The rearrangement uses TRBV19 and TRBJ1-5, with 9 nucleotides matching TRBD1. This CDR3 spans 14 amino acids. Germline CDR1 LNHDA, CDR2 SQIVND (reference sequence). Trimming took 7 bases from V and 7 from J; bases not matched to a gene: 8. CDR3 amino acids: CASKTGQGRQPQHF. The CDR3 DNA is TGTGCCAGTAAAACGGGACAGGGCAGGCAGCCCCAGCATTTT.

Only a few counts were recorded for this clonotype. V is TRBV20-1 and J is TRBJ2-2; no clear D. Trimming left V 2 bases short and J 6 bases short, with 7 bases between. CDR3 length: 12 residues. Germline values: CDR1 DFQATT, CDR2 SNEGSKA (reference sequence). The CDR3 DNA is TGCAGTGCTAGACGCTCCTCCGGGGAGCTGTTTTTT. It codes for CSARRSSGELFF.

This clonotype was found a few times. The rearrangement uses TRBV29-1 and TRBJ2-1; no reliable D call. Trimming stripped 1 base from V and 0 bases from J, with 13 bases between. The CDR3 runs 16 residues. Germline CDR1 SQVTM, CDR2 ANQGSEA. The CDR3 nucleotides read TGCAGCGTTGAAGGGTTGCGACGCAGCTCCTACAATGAGCAGTTCTTC. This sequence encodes CSVEGLRRSSYNEQFF.

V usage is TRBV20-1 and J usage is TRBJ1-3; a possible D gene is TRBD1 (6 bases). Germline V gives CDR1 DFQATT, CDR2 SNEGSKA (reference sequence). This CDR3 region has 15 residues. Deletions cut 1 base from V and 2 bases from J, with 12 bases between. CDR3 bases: TGCAGTGCTAGAGTTCTACAGGGTCCTGGAAACACCATATATTTT. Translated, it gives CSARVLQGPGNTIYF.

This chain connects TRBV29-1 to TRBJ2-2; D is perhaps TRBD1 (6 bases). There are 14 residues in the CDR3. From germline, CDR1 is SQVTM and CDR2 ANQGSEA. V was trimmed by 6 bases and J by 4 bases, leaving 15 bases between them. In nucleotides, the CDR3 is TGCAGCGTAAGGGGGTCTACTTTCACCGGGGAGCTGTTTTTT. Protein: CSVRGSTFTGELFF.

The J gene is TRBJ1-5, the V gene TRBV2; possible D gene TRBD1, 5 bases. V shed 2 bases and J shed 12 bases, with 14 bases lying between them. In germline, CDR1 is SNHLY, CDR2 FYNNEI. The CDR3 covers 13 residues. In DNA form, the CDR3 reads TGTGCCAGCAGTGAACAAGGGGTTGCACGCCAGCATTTT. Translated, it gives CASSEQGVARQHF.

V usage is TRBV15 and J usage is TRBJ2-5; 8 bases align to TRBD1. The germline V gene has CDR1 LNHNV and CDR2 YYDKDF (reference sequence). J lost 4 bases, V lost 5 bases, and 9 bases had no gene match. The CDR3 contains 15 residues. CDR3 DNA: TGTGCCACCAGCGACAGGGGAGCAACGAGAGAGACCCAGTACTTC. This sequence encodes CATSDRGATRETQYF.

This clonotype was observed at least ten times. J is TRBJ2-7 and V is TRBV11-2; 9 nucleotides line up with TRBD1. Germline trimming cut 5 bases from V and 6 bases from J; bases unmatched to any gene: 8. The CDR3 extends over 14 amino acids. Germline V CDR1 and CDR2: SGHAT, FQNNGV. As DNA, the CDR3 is TGTGCCAGCAGCACGGGACAGGGAAGGGGCGAGCAGTACTTC. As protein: CASSTGQGRGEQYF.

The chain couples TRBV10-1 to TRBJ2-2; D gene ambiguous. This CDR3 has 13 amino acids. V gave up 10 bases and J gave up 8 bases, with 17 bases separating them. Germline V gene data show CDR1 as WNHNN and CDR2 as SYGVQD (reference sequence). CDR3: CAKTGRNIGELFF. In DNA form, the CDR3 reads TGCGCCAAGACTGGGCGAAATATTGGGGAGCTGTTTTTT.

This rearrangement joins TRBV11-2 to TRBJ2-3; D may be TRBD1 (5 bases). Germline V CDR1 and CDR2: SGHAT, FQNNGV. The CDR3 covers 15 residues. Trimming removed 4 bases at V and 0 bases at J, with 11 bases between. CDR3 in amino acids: CASSYHRSSTDTQYF. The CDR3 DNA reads TGTGCCAGCAGCTACCACAGGAGTAGCACAGATACGCAGTATTTT. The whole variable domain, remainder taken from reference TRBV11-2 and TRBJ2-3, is EAGVAQSPRYKIIEKRQSVAFWCNPISGHATLYWYQQILGQGPKLLIQFQNNGVVDDSQLPKDRFSAERLKGVDSTLKIQPAKLEDSAVYLCASSYHRSSTDTQYFGPGTRLTVL.

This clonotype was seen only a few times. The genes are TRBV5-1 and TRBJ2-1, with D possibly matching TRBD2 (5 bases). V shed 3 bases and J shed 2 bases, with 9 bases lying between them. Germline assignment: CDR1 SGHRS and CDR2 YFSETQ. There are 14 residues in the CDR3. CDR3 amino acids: CASSSSGTYNEQFF. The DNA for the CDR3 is TGCGCCAGCAGCTCCTCGGGGACCTACAATGAGCAGTTCTTC.

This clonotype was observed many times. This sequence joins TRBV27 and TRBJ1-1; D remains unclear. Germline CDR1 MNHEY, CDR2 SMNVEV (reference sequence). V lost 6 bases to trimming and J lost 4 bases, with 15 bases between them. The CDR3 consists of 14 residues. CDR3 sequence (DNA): TGTGCCAGCAGGGTAGGATATGGGAGCACTGAAGCTTTCTTT. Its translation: CASRVGYGSTEAFF.

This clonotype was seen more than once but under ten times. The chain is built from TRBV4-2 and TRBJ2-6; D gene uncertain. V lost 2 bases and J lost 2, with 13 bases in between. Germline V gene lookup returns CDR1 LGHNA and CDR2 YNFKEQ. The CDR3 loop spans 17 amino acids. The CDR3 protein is CASSQSKDGAGANVLTF. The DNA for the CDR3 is TGTGCCAGCAGCCAATCTAAGGACGGAGCTGGGGCCAACGTCCTGACTTTC.

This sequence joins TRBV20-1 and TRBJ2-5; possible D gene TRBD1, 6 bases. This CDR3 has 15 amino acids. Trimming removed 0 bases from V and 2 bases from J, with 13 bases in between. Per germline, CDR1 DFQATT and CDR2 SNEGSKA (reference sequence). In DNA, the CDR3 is TGCAGTGCTAGAGACTTGGACAGCTTTCAAGAGACCCAGTACTTC. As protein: CSARDLDSFQETQYF.

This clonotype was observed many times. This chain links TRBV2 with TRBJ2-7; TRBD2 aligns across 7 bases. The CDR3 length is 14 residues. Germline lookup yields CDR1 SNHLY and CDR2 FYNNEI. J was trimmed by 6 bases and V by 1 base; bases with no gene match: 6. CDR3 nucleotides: TGTGCCAGCAGTGAAGAGGGAGGGCTCCGCGAGCAGTACTTC. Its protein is CASSEEGGLREQYF.

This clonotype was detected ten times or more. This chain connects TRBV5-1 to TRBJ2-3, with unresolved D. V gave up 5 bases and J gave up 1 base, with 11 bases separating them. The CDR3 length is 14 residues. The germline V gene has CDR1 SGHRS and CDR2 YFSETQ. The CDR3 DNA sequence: TGCGCCAGCAGGACATATGGAGGCACAGATACGCAGTATTTT. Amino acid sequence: CASRTYGGTDTQYF.

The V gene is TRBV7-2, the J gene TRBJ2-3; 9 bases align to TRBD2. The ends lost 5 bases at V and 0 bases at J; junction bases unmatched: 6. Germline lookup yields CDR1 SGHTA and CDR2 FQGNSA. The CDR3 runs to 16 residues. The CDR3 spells CASSRKTSGSTDTQYF. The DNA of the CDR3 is TGTGCCAGCAGCCGAAAAACTAGCGGGAGCACAGATACGCAGTATTTT.

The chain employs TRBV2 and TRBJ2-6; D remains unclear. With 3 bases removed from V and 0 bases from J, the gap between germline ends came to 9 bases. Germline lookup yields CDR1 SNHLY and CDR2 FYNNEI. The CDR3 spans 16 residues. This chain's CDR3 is CASSEKEPSGANVLTF. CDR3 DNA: TGTGCCAGCAGTGAGAAAGAACCCTCTGGGGCCAACGTCCTGACTTTC.